Following are 18 T cell receptor beta chains from one sample sequenced in a study of shared clonotypes between healthy human individuals (dated by TCRdb to 2018 to 2020). Library preparation was by the immunoSEQ multiplex PCR assay. TCRdb re-hosts the immuneACCESS table, in-frame sequences only. Its copies lack some clones; in the studies checked, an unresolved V gene accounts for under half of them, and the cause for the rest is not known. In this sample the table shows a few million clones, around 90% of which occur a single time. The ten largest clonotypes hold about 0.13% of the sample. Material for sequencing was naive CD4+ T cells sorted from blood. The cell subset or site tag for this specimen amounts to: CD45RA+ positively selected. Every receptor here comes from a man aged 18 to 30 in good health.

The chain employs TRBV15 and TRBJ2-2; 7 nucleotides match TRBD1. V lost 2 bases to trimming and J lost 5 bases; unmatched junction nucleotides: 8. The CDR3 sequence is 16 residues long. In germline, CDR1 is LNHNV, CDR2 YYDKDF (reference sequence). Written as DNA, the CDR3 is TGTGCCACCAGCAGAAAGGGGGCAGGCGGGACCGGGGAGCTGTTTTTT. Residues: CATSRKGAGGTGELFF.

The genes are TRBV19 and TRBJ1-6; TRBD1 agrees at 8 bases. The V gene's germline CDR1 is LNHDA and CDR2 SQIVND (reference sequence). Trimming took 8 bases from V and 7 from J; bases not matched to a gene: 7. This CDR3 has 14 residues. The CDR3 DNA sequence: TGTGCCAGTGCGCCGGGGGACAGGAATTCACCCCTCCACTTT. Translation gives CASAPGDRNSPLHF.

This rearrangement joins TRBV19 to TRBJ2-3; the match to TRBD1 covers 11 bases. This CDR3 has 16 residues. V shed 6 bases and J 4 bases; nucleotides not matched to a gene: 9. The germline V gene encodes CDR1 LNHDA and CDR2 SQIVND (reference sequence). CDR3 in DNA: TGTGCCAGTAGGGACCCGGGACAGGGGGTATCAGATACGCAGTATTTT. The encoded protein is CASRDPGQGVSDTQYF.

The chain carries TRBV4-1 and TRBJ2-5, with TRBD2 matching over 10 bases. The CDR3 has 16 amino acids. Unmatched junction bases numbered 9, after V lost 3 bases and J lost 5 bases. CDR1 is MGHRA, CDR2 YSYEKL, per germline. The CDR3, as DNA: TGCGCCAGCAGCCAGGGCATAGCGGGAGGAAGGGAGACCCAGTACTTC. It translates to CASSQGIAGGRETQYF.

This chain links TRBV6-5 with TRBJ2-3, with 8 bases identical to TRBD2. Trimming at V came to 4 bases and at J to 6 bases, leaving 6 bases not matched to a gene. The CDR3 runs to 14 residues. Germline V lookup: CDR1 MNHEY, CDR2 SVGAGI. This CDR3 reads CASSSGLGRDTQYF. The CDR3 nucleotides read TGTGCCAGCAGTTCGGGACTAGGTCGCGATACGCAGTATTTT.

The rearrangement links TRBV11-2 to TRBJ2-3; D gene uncertain. V lost 3 bases and J 1 base, leaving 8 bases between the germline ends. The CDR3 is 14 amino acids. CDR1 and CDR2 (germline): SGHAT, FQNNGV. The CDR3 DNA follows: TGTGCCAGCAGCTTTATAACGGGCACAGATACGCAGTATTTT. Protein product: CASSFITGTDTQYF.

The chain uses TRBV10-2 and TRBJ2-3, with TRBD2 matching 8 bases. This CDR3 comprises 19 residues. Germline V CDR1 and CDR2: WSHSY, SAAADI. The trim removed 3 bases at V and 6 bases at J, leaving 20 bases unmatched. This CDR3 reads CASSETGGQIVGLVDTQYF. The CDR3 nucleotides read TGCGCCAGCAGTGAAACGGGGGGGCAGATAGTAGGGCTGGTGGATACGCAGTATTTT.

To note about this clone: This specimen includes other DNA sequences encoding the same CDR3. This chain uses TRBV5-1 with TRBJ1-1; no reliable D call. CDR1 and CDR2 from the germline V gene are SGHRS and YFSETQ. The CDR3 length is 15 residues. With 0 bases removed from V and 3 bases from J, the gap between germline ends came to 12 bases. The CDR3 here is CASSLGDTRYTEAFF. Here the CDR3 DNA reads TGCGCCAGCAGCTTGGGAGACACCCGTTACACTGAAGCTTTCTTT.

This chain links TRBV6-1 with TRBJ2-7, with a weak D call TRBD2 (5 bases). V was clipped by 10 bases and J by 2 bases, with 15 bases between them. The CDR3 covers 13 residues. Germline assignment: CDR1 MNHNS and CDR2 SASEGT. Here the CDR3 DNA reads TGTGCCACGTCGAACGGGATTGCCTACGAGCAGTACTTC. Translating it yields CATSNGIAYEQYF.

V usage is TRBV5-5 and J usage is TRBJ1-6; D gene unclear. V lost 2 bases and J 9 bases, leaving 18 bases between the germline ends. This CDR3 region has 16 residues. The germline V gene has CDR1 SGHKS and CDR2 YYEKEE (reference sequence). The chain's CDR3 is CASSFLRPPEVSPLHF. The DNA of the CDR3 is TGTGCCAGCAGCTTTCTTCGGCCTCCGGAAGTTTCACCCCTCCACTTT.

The gene calls are TRBV15 and TRBJ1-4; D is unresolved. The V and J ends lost 5 bases and 0 bases respectively, with 13 bases between them. CDR1 is LNHNV and CDR2 is YYDKDF in the germline V gene (reference sequence). The CDR3 spans 16 residues. The CDR3 bases are TGTGCCACCAGCCCTGGGGAGTCCGCAACTAATGAAAAACTGTTTTTT. Protein: CATSPGESATNEKLFF.

This clone was counted once. The rearrangement links TRBV19 to TRBJ1-2; maybe TRBD1 (5 bases). The V gene lost 5 bases and the J gene lost 7 bases, with 17 bases spanning the gap. The germline gives CDR1 LNHDA, CDR2 SQIVND (reference sequence). This CDR3 region has 14 residues. The CDR3 DNA is TGTGCCAGTAGTCTGGGACGGCCGTCCGGTGGCTACACCTTC. The encoded protein is CASSLGRPSGGYTF.

The rearrangement joins TRBV6-1 to TRBJ1-1, with a tentative D call TRBD1 (6 bases). The CDR3 covers 17 residues. Germline CDR1 MNHNS, CDR2 SASEGT. V dropped 2 bases and J dropped 1 base, with 17 bases sitting between them. Here the CDR3 reads CASSESEDRYPNTEAFF. The CDR3 DNA follows: TGTGCCAGCAGTGAAAGCGAAGACAGGTATCCGAACACTGAAGCTTTCTTT.

The CDR3 region has the DNA TGTGCCAGCAGTCTCAGGGGGTATCTTACAGATACGCAGTATTTT. Protein product: CASSLRGYLTDTQYF. V gene TRBV27 combines with J gene TRBJ2-3, with 7 nucleotides matching TRBD1. V trimming: 5 bases; J trimming: 3 bases; junction bases outside the gene matches: 8. This CDR3 has 15 amino acids. Germline V CDR1 and CDR2: MNHEY, SMNVEV (reference sequence).

This chain connects TRBV5-1 to TRBJ2-7, with D possibly called TRBD1 or TRBD2 (7 bases each). CDR1 and CDR2 from the germline V gene are SGHRS and YFSETQ. Trimming removed 2 bases from V and 3 bases from J, with 15 bases in between. This CDR3 comprises 15 residues. DNA for the CDR3: TGCGCCAGCAGCTTAGAATCAGGGGGGGACTACGAGCAGTACTTC. Its translation: CASSLESGGDYEQYF.

The chain is built from TRBV6-6 and TRBJ1-1; D is unclear. The CDR3 runs 12 residues. Trimming took off 2 bases at V and 2 bases at J, with 3 bases between the two ends. In germline, CDR1 is MNHNY, CDR2 SVGAGI (reference sequence). The CDR3 DNA reads as TGTGCCAGCAGTTACGTCAACACTGAAGCTTTCTTT. Its protein is CASSYVNTEAFF.

To note about this clone: The sample carries other DNA sequences with the same CDR3. The gene calls are TRBV5-1 and TRBJ1-4; 10 bases align to TRBD1. CDR3 length: 14 amino acids. The germline gives CDR1 SGHRS, CDR2 YFSETQ. V lost 4 bases to trimming and J lost 5 bases; unmatched junction nucleotides: 2. The CDR3 sequence is CASSRTGGNEKLFF. The CDR3 DNA reads as TGCGCCAGCAGCCGGACAGGGGGGAATGAAAAACTGTTTTTT.

J is TRBJ1-1 and V is TRBV7-9; no firm D call. The CDR3 length is 13 residues. Trimming removed 2 bases from V and 8 bases from J, with 12 bases in between. Germline CDR1 is SEHNR and CDR2 is FQNEAQ (reference sequence). Here the CDR3 DNA reads TGTGCCAGCAGCTTATATCAGGCCGTAGAAGCTTTCTTT. Protein sequence: CASSLYQAVEAFF.